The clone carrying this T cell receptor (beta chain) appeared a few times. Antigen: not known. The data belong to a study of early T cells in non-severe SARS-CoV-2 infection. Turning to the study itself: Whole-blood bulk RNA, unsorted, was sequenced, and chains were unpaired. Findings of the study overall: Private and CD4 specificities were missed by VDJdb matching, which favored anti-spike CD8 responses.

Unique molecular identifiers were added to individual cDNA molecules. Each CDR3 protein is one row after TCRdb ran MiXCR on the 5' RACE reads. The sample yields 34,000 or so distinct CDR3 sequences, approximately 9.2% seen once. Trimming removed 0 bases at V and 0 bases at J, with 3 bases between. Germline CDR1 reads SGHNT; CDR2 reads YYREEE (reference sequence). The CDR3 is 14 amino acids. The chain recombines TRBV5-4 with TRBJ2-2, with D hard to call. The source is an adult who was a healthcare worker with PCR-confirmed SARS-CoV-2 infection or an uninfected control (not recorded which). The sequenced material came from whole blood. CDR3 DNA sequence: TGTGCCAGCAGCTTGGTAGCGAACACCGGGGAGCTGTTTTTT. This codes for CASSLVANTGELFF.